What follows are 3 T cell receptor beta chains derived from one specimen sequenced in a study of blood T cell repertoires in COVID-19. The table came from immunoSEQ multiplex PCR; TCRdb's copy has only in-frame clones and leaves some out. The sample includes fewer than 300,000 clones, about 89% of them seen just once. Sequenced sample: peripheral blood. These receptors came from a woman in her twenties or thirties with COVID-19, enrolled during active disease.

This clone has a single count. This chain links TRBV6-5 with TRBJ1-5; D might be TRBD1 (5 bases). The CDR3 extends over 15 amino acids. Germline V CDR1 and CDR2: MNHEY, SVGAGI. Trimming left V 5 bases short and J 2 bases short, with 13 bases between. DNA of the CDR3: TGTGCCAGCAGTCCCGCCCAGGGTGGCAATCAGCCCCAGCATTTT. Its translation: CASSPAQGGNQPQHF.

A remark on this clone: Additional DNA sequences in this sample encode the identical CDR3. The rearrangement links TRBV5-1 to TRBJ1-4; perhaps TRBD1 as D (6 bases). Germline lookup yields CDR1 SGHRS and CDR2 YFSETQ. V was clipped by 0 bases and J by 4 bases, with 7 bases between them. This CDR3 spans 14 amino acids. Here the CDR3 reads CASSLARGNEKLFF. In DNA, the CDR3 is TGCGCCAGCAGCTTGGCCAGGGGTAATGAAAAACTGTTTTTT.

J is TRBJ2-7 and V is TRBV18; 9 positions agree with TRBD1. The CDR3 has 16 amino acids. V lost 2 bases, J lost 1 base, and 6 bases stayed unmatched. Germline values: CDR1 KGHSH, CDR2 LQKENI. The CDR3 region is CASSPDRQGGSYEQYF. DNA of the CDR3: TGTGCCAGCTCACCAGACCGACAGGGGGGTTCCTACGAGCAGTACTTC.